This record concerns one TCR beta chain sequence. This record belongs to a study of T cell responses to AZD1222 COVID-19 vaccine. Data came from immunoSEQ multiplex PCR; TCRdb stores just in-frame clones and leaves some out. The table includes tens of thousands of clones, 81% detected once. This CDR3 is 13 amino acids long. Trimming removed 6 bases at V and 7 bases at J, with 12 bases between. The sample was peripheral blood, taken 28 days after the second AZD1222 dose. The genes are TRBV12-3 or TRBV12-4 and TRBJ2-2, with D perhaps matching TRBD2 (5 bases). The sequence came from an adult who received the AZD1222 COVID-19 vaccine. CDR3 nucleotides: TGTGCCAGCAGGTCTACCGAGGGCGGGGAGCTGTTTTTT. It yields the protein CASRSTEGGELFF.